The 13 T cell receptor beta chains below come from one sample, sequenced in a study of OX40 agonist ivuxolimab in advanced cancers. Only in-frame clones appear in the TCRdb table, and some are missing; sequencing was by immunoSEQ multiplex PCR. Of around 99,000 clones listed, 91% are singletons. Material: CD4+ or CD8+ T cells sorted from blood, obtained in a trial of the OX40 agonist ivuxolimab. These TCRs come from an adult with an advanced solid tumor such as melanoma, head and neck, liver or kidney cancer.

This chain joins TRBV7-6 and TRBJ1-5; 8 bases fit TRBD1. This CDR3 has 16 residues. Germline V gene lookup returns CDR1 SGHVS and CDR2 FNYEAQ. Germline trimming cut 0 bases from V and 3 bases from J; bases unmatched to any gene: 4. CDR3 residues: CASSLATGDANQPQHF. DNA for the CDR3: TGTGCCAGCAGCTTAGCGACAGGGGACGCCAATCAGCCCCAGCATTTT. Full variable domain (missing parts from reference TRBV7-6 and TRBJ1-5): GAGVSQSPRYKVTKRGQDVALRCDPISGHVSLYWYRQALGQGPEFLTYFNYEAQQDKSGLPNDRFSAERPEGSISTLTIQRTEQRDSAMYRCASSLATGDANQPQHFGDGTRLSIL.

This clone has a single count. The chain carries TRBV28 and TRBJ1-4, with D unresolved. This CDR3 is 17 amino acids long. In germline, CDR1 is MDHEN, CDR2 SYDVKM. Trimming pared 4 bases from V and 0 bases from J, leaving 15 bases between. CDR3: CASSSPTATTTNEKLFF. Written as DNA, the CDR3 is TGTGCCAGCAGTTCCCCCACCGCGACCACAACTAATGAAAAACTGTTTTTT.

The rearrangement joins TRBV5-4 to TRBJ2-3, with 9 nucleotides matching TRBD2. After removal of 9 bases from V and 2 bases from J, the junction contained 7 bases not matched to a gene. CDR3 size: 14 residues. Germline CDR1 reads SGHNT; CDR2 reads YYREEE (reference sequence). The CDR3 DNA is TGTGCCACTGCGACTAGCGGTCCCACAGATACGCAGTATTTT. Translating gives CATATSGPTDTQYF.

Points on this clone: The sample has other DNA sequences that encode this CDR3 too. The chain is built from TRBV30 and TRBJ1-2; D not resolved. This CDR3 is built from 12 residues. Germline CDR1 and CDR2: GTSNPN and SVGIG (reference sequence). The V end lost 4 bases, the J end lost 1 base, and 7 bases lay between the germline ends. CDR3 residues: CAWTKGNYGYTF. Here the CDR3 DNA reads TGTGCCTGGACCAAGGGTAACTATGGCTACACCTTC.

Concerning this clone: The junction departs from the called germline gene at one end, perhaps through a read error. V usage is TRBV18 and J usage is TRBJ1-1; D gene uncertain. The CDR3 runs 14 residues. In germline, CDR1 is KGHSH, CDR2 LQKENI. CDR3 DNA sequence: TGTGCCAGCTCCCCACGAGTAGAAGGGACTGAAGCTTTCTTT. Amino acid sequence: CASSPRVEGTEAFF.

V usage is TRBV5-6 and J usage is TRBJ1-1; D gene unclear. The germline CDR1 and CDR2 sequences are SGHDT and YYEEEE. CDR3 size: 12 residues. V was pared by 0 bases and J by 6 bases, with 6 bases between. For the CDR3, the DNA is TGTGCCAGCAGCTTGGGGGAGGCTGAAGCTTTCTTT. Translation gives CASSLGEAEAFF.

V is TRBV7-3 and J is TRBJ1-1; D is unclear. CDR3 length equals 16 residues. V was clipped by 3 bases and J by 4 bases, with 18 bases between them. Germline CDR1 SGHTA, CDR2 FQGTGA. CDR3 in amino acids: CASSLAGAGAGTEAFF. The CDR3 DNA sequence: TGTGCCAGCAGCTTGGCCGGAGCGGGCGCAGGCACTGAAGCTTTCTTT.

The chain couples TRBV19 to TRBJ2-4, with a possible D match to TRBD2 (6 bases). V dropped 4 bases and J dropped 11 bases, with 15 bases sitting between them. This CDR3 comprises 13 residues. Germline V gives CDR1 LNHDA, CDR2 SQIVND (reference sequence). The chain's CDR3 is CASSSQEGVFQYF. The CDR3 bases are TGTGCCAGTAGTAGTCAGGAGGGCGTTTTTCAGTACTTC.

The chain couples TRBV5-4 to TRBJ1-2; D gene ambiguous. Germline CDR1 SGHNT, CDR2 YYREEE (reference sequence). The V end was cut by 0 bases, the J end by 1 base, with 1 base between. CDR3 size: 12 residues. The CDR3 coding sequence is TGTGCCAGCAGCTTGGATAACTATGGCTACACCTTC. Its protein product is CASSLDNYGYTF.

The chain employs TRBV15 and TRBJ1-2, with a weak D call TRBD1 (6 bases). V lost 0 bases to trimming and J lost 6 bases, with 20 bases between them. Germline V gene data show CDR1 as LNHNV and CDR2 as YYDKDF (reference sequence). The CDR3 extends over 17 amino acids. The CDR3 here is CATSRDGSGRGTDGYTF. The CDR3 DNA reads as TGTGCCACCAGCAGAGATGGAAGTGGGAGGGGGACGGATGGCTACACCTTC.

The chain employs TRBV15 and TRBJ2-3; D unclear. The CDR3 runs 13 residues. Per germline, CDR1 LNHNV and CDR2 YYDKDF (reference sequence). The germline V and J ends were trimmed by 1 base and 6 bases, with 8 bases remaining between them. The DNA of the CDR3 is TGTGCCACCAGCAGAGGGGAATCTGATACGCAGTATTTT. It specifies CATSRGESDTQYF.

This chain joins TRBV2 and TRBJ2-6; no reliable D call. Germline CDR1 is SNHLY and CDR2 is FYNNEI. The CDR3 consists of 14 residues. Trimming stripped 7 bases from V and 2 bases from J, with 9 bases between. The CDR3, as DNA: TGTGCCAGCAACCGATTCCCTGGGGCCAACGTCCTGACTTTC. Encoded protein: CASNRFPGANVLTF.

The gene calls are TRBV7-2 and TRBJ2-6; 7 nucleotides match TRBD1. The V gene end was trimmed by 4 bases and the J gene end by 4 bases; junction bases not matched to a gene: 10. The germline CDR1 and CDR2 sequences are SGHTA and FQGNSA. The CDR3 loop spans 17 amino acids. Here the CDR3 reads CASSSDTGAGGANVLTF. CDR3 coding DNA: TGTGCCAGCAGCTCAGACACAGGGGCCGGGGGGGCCAACGTCCTGACTTTC.